This T cell receptor beta chain was documented in a study of shared clonotypes between healthy human individuals. Findings and caveats of the study: When compared with the clonotypes that were shared by all four sorted-subset donors, the non-shared clonotypes turned out to have lower generation probabilities.

On this clone itself: The antigen is not known.

Germline V gene lookup returns CDR1 MNHEY and CDR2 SVGAGI. Between the trimmed V and J ends, which lost 5 bases and 2 bases, there was a span of 13 bases. This CDR3 has 15 residues. The protocol was immunoSEQ multiplex PCR, while the TCRdb copy is restricted to in-frame clones and leaves out a portion. The table records about 2.3 million clones, over 90% of them present only once. Recent vaccinations or acute infections were absent in the healthy HIV-negative adult donors. The clonotype originates from a man younger than 30 in good health. Some clones in this sample may be carry-over from other donors' samples. The rearrangement joins TRBV6-5 to TRBJ2-1; D perhaps matches TRBD2 (5 bases). What was sequenced was naive CD4+ T cells from PBMCs. Subset of the sample: CD45RA+ positively selected. The CDR3 nucleotides are TGTGCCAGCAGTCCCAGCGGACGGCCCTACAATGAGCAGTTCTTC. This gives the protein CASSPSGRPYNEQFF.